This T cell receptor (beta chain) was identified in a study of T cell clonotyping in hematopoietic cell transplantation. As for the study in general: Pretransplant recipient samples were taken after cytoreduction.

CDR3 length equals 15 residues. Germline V gene data show CDR1 as SGHRS and CDR2 as YFSETQ. V lost 0 bases, J lost 9 bases, and 18 bases lay in between. The time point denotes: recipient sample about 28 days before transplant, after cytoreduction. Only in-frame clones appear in the TCRdb table, and some are missing; sequencing was by immunoSEQ multiplex PCR. The sample contains over 10,000 clones, 65% to 85% of which appear only once. In regard to this clone: Its target is not known.

Study findings and constraints: Higher Inverse Simpson Index values in graft donor and pretransplant recipient predicted broader posttransplant TCR diversity. After transplant, recipient diversity fell while pathologically expanded clonotypes grew through day 180. Few recipient clonotypes overlapped donors; over 95% were de novo at given depth.

The clonotype originates from a man in his 60s with acute myeloid leukemia. Some clones in this sample may be carry-over from other donors' samples. Sequences were derived from peripheral blood mononuclear cells, sampled before stem cell transplant. This chain connects TRBV5-1 to TRBJ1-1, with TRBD1 as a possible D gene (6 bases). The CDR3 region has the DNA TGCGCCAGCAGCTTGGACGTCGTGGGGGCCATTAAAGCTTTCTTT. Translated: CASSLDVVGAIKAFF.